A selection of T cell receptor beta chains follows, all from one sample in a study of cytotoxic CD8 clonotypes in ibrutinib-treated CLL. Sequencing was performed with immunoSEQ multiplex PCR; in TCRdb, only in-frame clones are kept and a portion is missing. The sample lists 160,000 or so clones, roughly 84% occurring once. The input for sequencing was PBMCs, taken at disease progression, from a patient treated with ibrutinib. These receptors came from a human donor with chronic lymphocytic leukemia. Each CDR3 is given with its conserved first and last residue. The D gene is left open where the match is weak. The size field is filled for only some rows; it gives once, few, many or a size class.

V	size	J	D	CDR3	DNA
TRBV19	once	TRBJ1-2	TRBD1	CASRNRGGYTF	TGTGCCAGTCGGAACAGGGGAGGCTACACCTTC
TRBV7-2	NA	TRBJ2-2	TRBD2	CASSFRAGGVAGELFF	TGTGCCAGCAGCTTCAGAGCGGGAGGGGTGGCCGGGGAGCTGTTTTTT
TRBV5-1	NA	TRBJ2-7	NA	CASSFSGDTYEQYF	TGCGCCAGCAGCTTTTCAGGGGATACCTACGAGCAGTACTTC
TRBV4-1	NA	TRBJ2-7	NA	CASSQGFLMKTGRSYEQYF	TGCGCCAGCAGCCAAGGCTTCTTAATGAAGACGGGACGCTCCTACGAGCAGTACTTC
TRBV6-9	NA	TRBJ2-7	TRBD1	CASSYSGQTYGEQYF	TGTGCCAGCAGTTACTCGGGACAGACCTACGGGGAGCAGTACTTC
TRBV2	few	TRBJ1-1	NA	CASLSNTEAFF	TGTGCCAGCTTGTCGAACACTGAAGCTTTCTTT
TRBV11-2	NA	TRBJ2-5	TRBD2	CASSLIAPLGTSPQETQYF	TGTGCCAGCAGCTTAATAGCGCCACTCGGGACTAGCCCCCAAGAGACCCAGTACTTC
TRBV18	once	TRBJ1-5	NA	CASSLGRASGQPQHF	TGTGCCAGCTCACTGGGACGGGCTTCGGGTCAGCCCCAGCATTTT
TRBV18	once	TRBJ2-7	NA	CASSYRDEQYF	TGTGCCAGCTCGTACAGGGACGAGCAGTACTTC
TRBV5-1	NA	TRBJ2-3	NA	CASSLVGDSTDTQYF	TGCGCCAGCAGCTTGGTAGGCGATAGCACAGATACGCAGTATTTT
TRBV19	NA	TRBJ2-1	NA	CASSIIGGRNYNEQFF	TGTGCCAGTAGTATAATAGGCGGAAGGAACTACAATGAGCAGTTCTTC
TRBV11-3	NA	TRBJ2-1	NA	CASSLGRVRSYNEQFF	TGTGCCAGCAGCCTGGGCCGGGTCCGATCCTACAATGAGCAGTTCTTC
TRBV7-3	NA	TRBJ2-1	TRBD1	CASSSPGQPYNEQFF	TGTGCCAGCAGCTCGCCGGGACAGCCATACAATGAGCAGTTCTTC
TRBV5-1	NA	TRBJ2-2	TRBD2	CASSPGLAGVTGELFF	TGCGCCAGCAGCCCCGGACTAGCGGGTGTCACCGGGGAGCTGTTTTTT
TRBV7-2	NA	TRBJ2-7	TRBD2	CASIQGRERGGYEQYF	TGTGCCAGCATCCAAGGGCGGGAGAGAGGTGGGTACGAGCAGTACTTC
TRBV6-1	NA	TRBJ1-5	NA	CASSEGVDFQPQHF	TGTGCCAGCAGTGAAGGGGTAGACTTCCAGCCCCAGCATTTT
TRBV2	NA	TRBJ2-5	NA	CASLLSVTGYF	TGTGCCAGCCTACTCTCCGTGACAGGGTACTTC
TRBV29-1	NA	TRBJ1-5	TRBD1	CSGGQGSTQHF	TGCAGCGGTGGACAGGGATCAACCCAGCATTTT
TRBV9	NA	TRBJ2-3	TRBD2	CASSVLSSGPWDTQYF	TGTGCCAGCAGCGTGTTGTCTAGCGGGCCGTGGGATACGCAGTATTTT
TRBV7-6	NA	TRBJ2-5	NA	CASSLAGRETQYF	TGTGCCAGCAGCTTAGCGGGCCGAGAGACCCAGTACTTC
TRBV6-1	once	TRBJ1-5	NA	CASSKQALSNQPQHF	TGTGCCAGCAGTAAACAGGCTCTTAGCAATCAGCCCCAGCATTTT
TRBV19	NA	TRBJ1-5	NA	CASKERPDFNQPQHF	TGTGCCAGTAAGGAGCGGCCAGATTTCAATCAGCCCCAGCATTTT
TRBV5-1	few	TRBJ2-7	NA	CASSLWEDEQYF	TGCGCCAGCAGCTTGTGGGAGGACGAGCAGTACTTC
TRBV28	NA	TRBJ2-1	NA	CASSLGGSSANNEQFF	TGTGCCAGCAGTTTAGGTGGGTCTTCAGCGAACAATGAGCAGTTCTTC
TRBV28	few	TRBJ1-2	NA	CASSSPGVGYGYTF	TGTGCCAGCAGTTCCCCAGGGGTGGGCTATGGCTACACCTTC
TRBV7-9	NA	TRBJ1-2	TRBD1	CASSPRQGADYGYTF	TGTGCCAGCAGCCCGAGACAGGGGGCGGACTATGGCTACACCTTC
TRBV28	NA	TRBJ1-1	NA	CASSVVRVNTEAFF	TGTGCCAGCAGTGTCGTAAGGGTTAACACTGAAGCTTTCTTT
TRBV15	NA	TRBJ2-1	TRBD2	CATSRDRSSGNEQFF	TGTGCCACCAGCAGAGATCGTTCTAGCGGGAATGAGCAGTTCTTC
TRBV7-6	NA	TRBJ1-2	NA	CASSPHQEGNGYTF	TGTGCCAGCAGCCCACATCAGGAAGGGAATGGCTACACCTTC
TRBV18	NA	TRBJ2-5	TRBD1	CASSIDRGETQYF	TGTGCCAGCTCAATCGACAGGGGCGAGACCCAGTACTTC
TRBV5-1	NA	TRBJ2-2	NA	CASSLTVPNTGELFF	TGCGCCAGCAGCTTGACAGTCCCCAACACCGGGGAGCTGTTTTTT
TRBV5-4	NA	TRBJ2-7	NA	CASSSTDTSYEQYF	TGTGCCAGCAGCAGTACGGACACCTCCTACGAGCAGTACTTC
TRBV30	NA	TRBJ1-2	NA	CAWSVLGRYYGYTF	TGTGCCTGGAGTGTACTTGGCAGGTACTATGGCTACACCTTC
TRBV10-2	NA	TRBJ1-2	TRBD1	CASSVGTDSDYGYTF	TGCGCCAGCAGTGTCGGGACAGATTCGGACTATGGCTACACCTTC
TRBV5-6	NA	TRBJ1-2	NA	CASSLSGDRYGYTF	TGTGCCAGCAGCTTATCGGGGGACCGCTATGGCTACACCTTC
TRBV6-5	NA	TRBJ2-2	NA	CASRVPGSTGELFF	TGTGCCAGCAGGGTCCCAGGGAGCACCGGGGAGCTGTTTTTT
TRBV6-1	NA	TRBJ1-5	NA	CASSEAGGGLSNQPQHF	TGTGCCAGCAGTGAAGCAGGCGGGGGTCTAAGCAATCAGCCCCAGCATTTT
TRBV19	NA	TRBJ1-5	NA	CASRAQDYSNQPQHF	TGTGCCAGTAGAGCGCAGGATTATAGCAATCAGCCCCAGCATTTT
TRBV2	NA	TRBJ2-1	NA	CASNTEGDNEQFF	TGTGCCAGCAATACGGAGGGAGACAATGAGCAGTTCTTC
TRBV19	NA	TRBJ2-1	NA	CASSIDQFVDYEQFF	TGTGCCAGTAGTATAGATCAGTTTGTCGACTACGAGCAGTTCTTC
TRBV4-1	NA	TRBJ2-7	TRBD1	CASSQDGTGGDEQYF	TGCGCCAGCAGCCAAGACGGGACAGGGGGCGACGAGCAGTACTTC
TRBV19	NA	TRBJ2-7	NA	CASSTSGNSYEQYF	TGTGCCAGTAGTACCTCCGGGAACTCCTACGAGCAGTACTTC
TRBV6-1	NA	TRBJ1-1	NA	CASSDLVGQGSTEAFF	TGTGCCAGCAGTGATTTGGTCGGTCAGGGTTCCACTGAAGCTTTCTTT
TRBV19	NA	TRBJ1-5	NA	CASSIGTRGRGPQHF	TGTGCCAGTAGTATAGGCACCAGGGGAAGAGGGCCCCAGCATTTT
TRBV6-5	NA	TRBJ1-1	NA	CASTQQGRHEAFF	TGTGCCAGCACCCAACAGGGCCGCCATGAAGCTTTCTTT
TRBV4-3	NA	TRBJ2-1	NA	CASSQVGGRTNNEQFF	TGCGCCAGCAGCCAAGTAGGTGGCAGGACCAACAATGAGCAGTTCTTC
TRBV7-9	NA	TRBJ2-5	TRBD2	CASSLGGGHQETQYF	TGTGCCAGCAGCTTAGGCGGGGGGCACCAAGAGACCCAGTACTTC
TRBV28	NA	TRBJ1-2	TRBD1	CASSHSDRAADGYTF	TGTGCCAGCAGCCACTCGGACAGGGCAGCAGATGGCTACACCTTC
TRBV18	NA	TRBJ2-7	NA	CASSPGDEQYF	TGTGCCAGCTCACCAGGGGACGAGCAGTACTTC
TRBV11-3	NA	TRBJ2-3	NA	CASSSPWGLNTDTQYF	TGTGCCAGCAGCTCCCCTTGGGGACTTAACACAGATACGCAGTATTTT
TRBV6-5	NA	TRBJ1-5	NA	CASSQNRLSNQPQHF	TGTGCCAGCAGTCAAAACAGGCTTAGCAATCAGCCCCAGCATTTT
TRBV28	NA	TRBJ1-2	NA	CASSLAGDSYGYTF	TGTGCCAGCAGTTTGGCAGGGGATTCATATGGCTACACCTTC
TRBV9	NA	TRBJ2-1	TRBD2	CASSVGGTSNNEQFF	TGTGCCAGCAGCGTAGGGGGGACTAGCAATAATGAGCAGTTCTTC
TRBV28	NA	TRBJ1-4	TRBD1	CASSSGTGDEKLFF	TGTGCCAGCAGTTCCGGGACAGGGGACGAAAAACTGTTTTTT